This TCR beta chain was captured in a study of OX40 agonist ivuxolimab in advanced cancers. About the research overall: The dose-escalation cohort had hepatocellular carcinoma, melanoma, renal cell or head and neck cancer.

Some clones are missing from TCRdb's copy, which holds only in-frame ones; the method was immunoSEQ multiplex PCR. Of tens of thousands of clones listed, 70% to 90% are singletons. The timepoints at which blood was sampled were baseline, cycle 4 day 1, and cycle 7 day 1. CDR1 and CDR2 (germline): SGDLS, YYNGEE. The CDR3 spans 16 residues. Trimming pared 0 bases from V and 5 bases from J, leaving 15 bases between. This clonotype originated in an adult with an advanced solid tumor such as melanoma, head and neck, liver or kidney cancer. V and J are TRBV9 and TRBJ2-1, with a tentative D call TRBD2 (5 bases). Sequencing was performed on CD4+ or CD8+ T cells sorted from blood, taken in a trial of the OX40 agonist ivuxolimab. CDR3 bases: TGTGCCAGCAGCGTAGTCGGACTTCCCTTAAACAATGAGCAGTTCTTC. Translated, it gives CASSVVGLPLNNEQFF.